Below are 3 T cell receptor beta chains sequenced from a single sample in a study of early T cells in non-severe SARS-CoV-2 infection. TCRdb recomputed calls from the 5' RACE reads with MiXCR, one row per CDR3 protein. The sample consists of 70,000 to 90,000 distinct CDR3 sequences, about 10% of them appearing once. The sequenced sample was whole blood, obtained at baseline. These receptors were obtained from an adult who was a healthcare worker with PCR-confirmed SARS-CoV-2 infection or an uninfected control (not recorded which).

The rearrangement uses TRBV7-7 and TRBJ2-2; 7 nucleotides match TRBD1. This CDR3 has 13 residues. Germline CDR1 is SSHAT and CDR2 is FNYEAQ (reference sequence). V lost 5 bases, J lost 6 bases, and 3 bases stayed unmatched. CDR3 DNA: TGTGCCAGCAGCCTCGACAGGGCCGGGGAGCTGTTTTTT. Protein sequence: CASSLDRAGELFF.

This clonotype was recorded many times. CDR3 sequence: CAIRDSSGNTIYF. The CDR3 bases are TGTGCCATCAGGGACAGCTCTGGAAACACCATATATTTT. The J gene is TRBJ1-3, the V gene TRBV10-3, with D maybe TRBD1 (6 bases). This CDR3 contains 13 residues. The germline V gene encodes CDR1 ENHRY and CDR2 SYGVKD. Between the trimmed V and J ends, which lost 6 bases and 0 bases, there was a span of 6 bases.

This clonotype was seen at least ten times. The V call is TRBV7-8, the J call TRBJ1-1, with TRBD1 matching 7 bases. V was clipped by 4 bases and J by 0 bases; unmatched bases: 2. Germline values: CDR1 SGHVS, CDR2 FQNEAQ. The CDR3 runs 14 residues. The CDR3: CASSSDRMNTEAFF. In DNA form, the CDR3 reads TGTGCCAGCAGCTCGGACAGGATGAACACTGAAGCTTTCTTT.